This T cell receptor beta chain was recovered during a study of response to subunit inactivated influenza vaccine. Each CDR3 protein is one row after TCRdb ran MiXCR on the RT-PCR reads. The sample yields about 700,000 distinct CDR3 sequences, approximately 15% seen once. In regard to this clonotype: Its antigen is currently unknown.

The CDR3 sequence is 15 residues long. CDR1 and CDR2 from the germline V gene are LGHNA and YSLEER. The V end lost 1 base, the J end lost 4 bases, and 10 bases lay between the germline ends. General study points: Authors suggested that a seasonal influenza vaccination recruits few new T cells each time.

The sequence derives from a man aged 45-60 years who received an inactivated influenza vaccine. This material consisted of PBMCs from blood, taken roughly 15 days before vaccination. This rearrangement joins TRBV4-3 to TRBJ2-2; no clear D gene. The CDR3 bases are TGCGCCAGCAGCCAAGTATCGCCGGGCACCGGGGAGCTGTTTTTT. This translates into CASSQVSPGTGELFF.